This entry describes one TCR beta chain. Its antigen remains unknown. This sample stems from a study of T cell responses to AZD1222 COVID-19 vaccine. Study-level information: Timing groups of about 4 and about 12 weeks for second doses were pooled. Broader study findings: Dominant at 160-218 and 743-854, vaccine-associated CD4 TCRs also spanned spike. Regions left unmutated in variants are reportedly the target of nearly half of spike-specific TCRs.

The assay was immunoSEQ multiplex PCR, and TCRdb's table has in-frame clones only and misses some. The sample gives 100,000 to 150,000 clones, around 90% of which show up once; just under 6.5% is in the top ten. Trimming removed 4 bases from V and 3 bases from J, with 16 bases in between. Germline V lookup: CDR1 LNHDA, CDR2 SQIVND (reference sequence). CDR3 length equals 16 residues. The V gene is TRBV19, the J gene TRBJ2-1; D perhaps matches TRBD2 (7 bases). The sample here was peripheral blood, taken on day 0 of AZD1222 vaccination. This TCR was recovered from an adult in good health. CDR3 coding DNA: TGTGCCAGTAGTACCCCCCCGGGGGGCGTCTACAATGAGCAGTTCTTC. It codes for CASSTPPGGVYNEQFF.